This T cell receptor beta chain was captured by sequencing in a study of spatial heterogeneity in lung cancer (dated by TCRdb to the late 2010s). About the full investigation: More beta-chain than alpha-chain transcripts were consistently detected, likely reflecting higher beta-chain transcript abundance. Nonsynonymous mutation counts, determined by whole-exome sequencing of tumor tissue, were related to TCR repertoire features. Both alpha and beta chains were TCR-sequenced in samples taken at surgery, namely 220 tumor regions, around 70 matched nontumor lung samples and about 58 PBMC samples. TCR alpha and beta repertoires were quantitatively compared across multiple tumor regions, matched nontumor lung and blood in non-small cell lung cancer. In the raw uncorrected reads, each unique combination of TCR and UMI appeared more than ten times on average. What the study reported, not specific to this receptor: Ubiquitous expanded tumor TCRs were detected in blood more often at tumor resection than at routine follow-up. Additional single-cell paired TCR alpha and beta sequencing was considered necessary to confirm, at a functional level, the hypothesis that regional TCRs recognize regional mutations.

CDR3 length: 15 amino acids, cysteine to phenylalanine. The retained sequence is limited to the CDR3, 45 bases, with the frame set at the first base. Trimmed from V: 4 bases; trimmed from J: 6 bases; junction bases lacking a gene match: 9. According to the germline V gene (reference sequence), CDR1 reads GTSNPN and CDR2 reads SVGIG. Turning to this clonotype: What this receptor recognizes is not known. Base-call qualities are not available, and no considerably larger clone is one nucleotide away.

The receptor library was made with 5' RACE. Sequencing was carried out with a NextSeq 500. To allow correction of PCR and sequencing errors, the TCR library protocol tagged every TCR cDNA molecule with a unique molecular identifier. As for how the authors treated the data: TCR identification, UMI-based error correction and CDR3 extraction were performed with Decombinator tools. TCRs above a frequency of 2 per 1,000, corresponding to the top 1% of the tumor frequency distribution, were defined as expanded. Renyi diversity was calculated using the R vegan package after each repertoire was subsampled 100 times to 5,000 TCRs. To build CDR3 similarity networks, amino acid triplet string-kernel similarity was used, and CDR3s were connected when their pairwise similarity was above 0.82. Through fastp at Q25 and MiXCR, TCRdb rebuilt clones from the public reads, retaining in-frame beta chains. Every entry covers one CDR3 protein and lists the most common genes and DNA from its rows. The authors' filters were not applied to this entry. This sample is represented by some 83,000 distinct CDR3 sequences; approximately 21% of them were singletons. About 6.8% of the sample is in the top ten clones.

The time point label for this specimen denotes: sample taken at primary tumor resection. For TCR sequencing, whole RNA was extracted from tumor and nontumor lung tissue, or from cryopreserved PBMC samples, and no cell sorting was done. Donors were under 95 patients with early-stage, untreated non-small cell lung cancer from the lung TRACERx cohort. Patients were selected for TCR sequencing only if sufficient RNA was available from at least two tumor regions. Sequenced here: PBMCs, sampled at surgery. The TCR originated in a male donor with early-stage non-small cell lung cancer. The chain is assembled from TRBV30 and TRBJ2-1; the junction holds 10 bases that match TRBD2. The nucleotide sequence reads TGTGCCTGGATGCGAGCGGGGGGGCCGGGCAATGAGCAGTTCTTC. This sequence encodes CAWMRAGGPGNEQFF.